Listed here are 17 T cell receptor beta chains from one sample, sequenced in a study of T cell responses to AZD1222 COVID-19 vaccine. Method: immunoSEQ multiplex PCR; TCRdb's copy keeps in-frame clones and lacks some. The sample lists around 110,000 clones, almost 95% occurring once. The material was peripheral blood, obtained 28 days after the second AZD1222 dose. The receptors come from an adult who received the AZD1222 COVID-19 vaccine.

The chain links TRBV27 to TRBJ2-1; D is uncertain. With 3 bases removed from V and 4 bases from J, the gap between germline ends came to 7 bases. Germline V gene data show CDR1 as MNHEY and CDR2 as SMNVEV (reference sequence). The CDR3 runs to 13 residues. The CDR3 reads CASSFLSYNEQFF. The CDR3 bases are TGTGCCAGCAGTTTTTTAAGTTACAATGAGCAGTTCTTC.

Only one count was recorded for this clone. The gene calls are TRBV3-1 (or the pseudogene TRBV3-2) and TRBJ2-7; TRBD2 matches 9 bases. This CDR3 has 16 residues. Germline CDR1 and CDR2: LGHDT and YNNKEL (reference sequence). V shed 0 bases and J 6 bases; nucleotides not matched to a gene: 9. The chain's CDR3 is CASSQDVASGNGEQYF. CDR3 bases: TGTGCCAGCAGCCAAGATGTGGCTAGCGGGAATGGCGAGCAGTACTTC.

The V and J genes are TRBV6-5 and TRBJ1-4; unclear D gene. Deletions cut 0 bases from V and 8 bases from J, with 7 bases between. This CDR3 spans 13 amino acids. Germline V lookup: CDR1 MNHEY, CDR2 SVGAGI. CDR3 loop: CASSYSMPEKLFF. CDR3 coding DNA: TGTGCCAGCAGTTACTCGATGCCCGAAAAACTGTTTTTT.

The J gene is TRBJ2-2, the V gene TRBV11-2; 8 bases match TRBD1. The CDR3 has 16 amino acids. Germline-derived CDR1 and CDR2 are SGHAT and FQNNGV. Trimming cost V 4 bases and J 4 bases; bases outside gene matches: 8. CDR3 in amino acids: CASSSFRGRGTGELFF. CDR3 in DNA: TGTGCCAGCAGCTCCTTCAGGGGGCGCGGCACCGGGGAGCTGTTTTTT.

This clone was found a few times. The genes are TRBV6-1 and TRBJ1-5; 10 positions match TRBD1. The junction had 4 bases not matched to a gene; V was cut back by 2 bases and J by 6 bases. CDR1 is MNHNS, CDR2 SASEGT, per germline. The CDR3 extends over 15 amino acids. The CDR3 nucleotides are TGTGCCAGCAGTGAACCGGACAGGGGGGCTCAGCCCCAGCATTTT. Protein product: CASSEPDRGAQPQHF.

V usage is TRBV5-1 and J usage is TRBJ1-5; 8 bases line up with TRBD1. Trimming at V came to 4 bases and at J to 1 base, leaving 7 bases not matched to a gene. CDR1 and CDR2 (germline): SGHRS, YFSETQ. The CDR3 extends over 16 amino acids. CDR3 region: CASSLGTGFSNQPQHF. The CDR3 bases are TGCGCCAGCAGCCTCGGGACAGGATTCAGCAATCAGCCCCAGCATTTT. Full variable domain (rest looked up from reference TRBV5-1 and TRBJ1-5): KAGVTQTPRYLIKTRGQQVTLSCSPISGHRSVSWYQQTPGQGLQFLFEYFSETQRNKGNFPGRFSGRQFSNSRSEMNVSTLELGDSALYLCASSLGTGFSNQPQHFGDGTRLSIL.

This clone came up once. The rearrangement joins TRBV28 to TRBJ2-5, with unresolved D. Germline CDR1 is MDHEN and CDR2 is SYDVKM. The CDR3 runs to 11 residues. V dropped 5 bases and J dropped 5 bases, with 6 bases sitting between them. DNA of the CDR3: TGTGCCAGCAGTCACGGGGAGACCCAGTACTTC. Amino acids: CASSHGETQYF.

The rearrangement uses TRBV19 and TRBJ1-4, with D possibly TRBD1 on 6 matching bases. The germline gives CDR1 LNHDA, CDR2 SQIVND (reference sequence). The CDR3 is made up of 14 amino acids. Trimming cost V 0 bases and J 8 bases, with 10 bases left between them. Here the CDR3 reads CASSIEGGREKLFF. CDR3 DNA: TGTGCCAGTAGTATAGAGGGGGGCCGAGAAAAACTGTTTTTT. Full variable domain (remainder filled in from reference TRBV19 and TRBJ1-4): DGGITQSPKYLFRKEGQNVTLSCEQNLNHDAMYWYRQDPGQGLRLIYYSQIVNDFQKGDIAEGYSVSREKKESFPLTVTSAQKNPTAFYLCASSIEGGREKLFFGSGTQLSVL.

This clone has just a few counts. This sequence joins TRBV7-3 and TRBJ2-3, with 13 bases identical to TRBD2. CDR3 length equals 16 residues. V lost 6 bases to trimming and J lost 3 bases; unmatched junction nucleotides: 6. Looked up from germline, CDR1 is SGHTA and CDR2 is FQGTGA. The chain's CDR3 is CASRSTSGRGTDTQYF. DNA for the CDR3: TGTGCCAGCAGATCTACTAGCGGGAGGGGAACAGATACGCAGTATTTT.

CDR3 sequence: CASSGQGDSYEQYF. CDR3 coding DNA: TGTGCCAGCTCGGGACAGGGAGATTCCTACGAGCAGTACTTC. This rearrangement joins TRBV18 to TRBJ2-7, with 9 bases that match TRBD1. The V gene's germline CDR1 is KGHSH and CDR2 LQKENI. The CDR3 extends over 14 amino acids. J was trimmed by 1 base and V by 6 bases; bases with no gene match: 4.

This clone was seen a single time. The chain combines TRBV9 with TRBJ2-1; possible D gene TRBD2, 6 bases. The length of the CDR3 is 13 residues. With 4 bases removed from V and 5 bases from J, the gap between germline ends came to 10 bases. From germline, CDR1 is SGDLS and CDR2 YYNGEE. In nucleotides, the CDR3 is TGTGCCAGCAGCAGACCGGGGGACAATGAGCAGTTCTTC. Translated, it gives CASSRPGDNEQFF.

CDR3: CASRGQVNYGYTF. The DNA of the CDR3 is TGTGCCAGTAGGGGACAGGTGAACTATGGCTACACCTTC. The rearrangement links TRBV19 to TRBJ1-2; TRBD1 aligns across 8 bases. The CDR3 loop spans 13 amino acids. Germline lookup yields CDR1 LNHDA and CDR2 SQIVND (reference sequence). J lost 2 bases, V lost 6 bases, and 2 bases had no gene match.

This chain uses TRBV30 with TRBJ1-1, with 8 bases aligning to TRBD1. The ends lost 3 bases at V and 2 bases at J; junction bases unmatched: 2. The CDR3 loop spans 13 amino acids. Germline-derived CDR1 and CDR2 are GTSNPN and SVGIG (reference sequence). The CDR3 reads CAWSTGGNTEAFF. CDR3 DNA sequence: TGTGCCTGGAGCACAGGGGGAAACACTGAAGCTTTCTTT.

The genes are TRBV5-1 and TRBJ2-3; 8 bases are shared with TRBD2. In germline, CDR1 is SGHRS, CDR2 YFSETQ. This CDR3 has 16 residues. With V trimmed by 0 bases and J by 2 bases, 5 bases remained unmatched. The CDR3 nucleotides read TGCGCCAGCAGCTTGGGGGGGACTAGATTCACAGATACGCAGTATTTT. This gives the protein CASSLGGTRFTDTQYF.

For the CDR3, the DNA is TGTGCCAGCAGCTTATTTCGGGGCTACACCTTC. Protein: CASSLFRGYTF. The V call is TRBV7-9, the J call TRBJ1-2, with D hard to call. V was cut by 2 bases and J by 8 bases, with 6 bases left in between. This CDR3 is built from 11 residues. CDR1 is SEHNR and CDR2 is FQNEAQ in the germline V gene (reference sequence).

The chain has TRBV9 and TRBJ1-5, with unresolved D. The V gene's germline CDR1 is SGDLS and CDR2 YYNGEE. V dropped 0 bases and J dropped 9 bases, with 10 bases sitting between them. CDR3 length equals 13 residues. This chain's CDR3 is CASSVAAGGPQHF. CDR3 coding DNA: TGTGCCAGCAGCGTAGCCGCGGGAGGGCCCCAGCATTTT.

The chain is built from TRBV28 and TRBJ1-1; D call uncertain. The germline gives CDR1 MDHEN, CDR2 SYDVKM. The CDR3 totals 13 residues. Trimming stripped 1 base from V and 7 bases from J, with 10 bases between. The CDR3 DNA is TGTGCCAGCAGTTTATCGTCCGTGGGTGAAGCTTTCTTT. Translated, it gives CASSLSSVGEAFF.